One and the same sample provided the 22 T cell receptor beta chains below, sequenced in a study of glioma-infiltrating T cells. TCR alpha and beta CDR3 regions were amplified from RNA using iRepertoire nested multiplex PCR. TCRdb independently ran MiXCR on the multiplex PCR reads; one entry per CDR3 protein. The repertoire includes tens of thousands of distinct CDR3 sequences, about 25% of them detected once, and 5.5% to 7.5% sits in the top ten. Sequenced: glioma tissue, nonneoplastic brain tissue, or PBMCs (not recorded which). These receptors came from a human donor with low-grade glioma or glioblastoma, undergoing nonglioma brain surgery, or in good health (not recorded which).

This clonotype has ten or more counts. This chain links TRBV20-1 with TRBJ2-7, with 11 bases lining up with TRBD2. Per the germline V gene, CDR1 is DFQATT and CDR2 is SNEGSKA (reference sequence). The CDR3 runs to 12 residues. V lost 6 bases to trimming and J lost 6 bases; unmatched junction nucleotides: 4. The CDR3 nucleotides read TGCAGTGCCCACACTAGCGGGAGCGAGCAGTACTTC. It specifies CSAHTSGSEQYF.

This clonotype has ten or more counts. The rearrangement joins TRBV27 to TRBJ1-1, with 8 bases that match TRBD1. The length of the CDR3 is 13 residues. V shed 5 bases, J shed 8 bases, and the junction held 7 bases outside the gene matches. Per the germline V gene, CDR1 is MNHEY and CDR2 is SMNVEV (reference sequence). The CDR3 loop is CASSPRTGREAFF. The CDR3 region has the DNA TGTGCCAGCAGTCCAAGGACAGGGCGGGAAGCTTTCTTT.

As to this clonotype: One end of the junction fails to match germline, which may point to a read error. The chain recombines TRBV5-4 with TRBJ2-1, with D uncertain. The germline gives CDR1 SGHNT, CDR2 YYREEE (reference sequence). The CDR3 has 15 amino acids. The CDR3 loop is CASSPLGPRGDEKFF. CDR3 nucleotides: TGTGCCAGCAGCCCGCTAGGGCCCCGAGGCGATGAGAAGTTCTTC.

This clonotype was found a few times. The chain recombines TRBV9 with TRBJ1-3, with unresolved D. The CDR3 loop spans 16 amino acids. Trimming took 0 bases from V and 0 from J, leaving 10 bases between them. Germline V lookup: CDR1 SGDLS, CDR2 YYNGEE. The CDR3 DNA is TGTGCCAGCAGCGTAGGAGGCAGAGGCTCTGGAAACACCATATATTTT. Translation gives CASSVGGRGSGNTIYF.

The table lists this clonotype with many counts. The chain uses TRBV5-4 and TRBJ2-3; TRBD1 might be the D (5 bases). V was pared by 6 bases and J by 0 bases, with 11 bases between. Germline V gene data show CDR1 as SGHNT and CDR2 as YYREEE (reference sequence). CDR3 length equals 14 residues. The CDR3 here is CASMDTTSTDTQYF. The CDR3 bases are TGTGCCAGCATGGACACGACTAGCACAGATACGCAGTATTTT.

The chain has TRBV5-1 and TRBJ2-3; TRBD2 is a possible D gene (6 bases). This CDR3 region has 16 residues. Germline V gives CDR1 SGHRS, CDR2 YFSETQ. V was shortened by 0 bases and J by 4 bases, with 15 bases between the two germline ends. CDR3: CASSLAGLGWPDTQYF. In nucleotides, the CDR3 is TGCGCCAGCAGCTTGGCGGGACTCGGTTGGCCAGATACGCAGTATTTT.

This clonotype has only a few counts. The chain links TRBV19 to TRBJ2-7, with 9 bases aligning to TRBD1. The CDR3 sequence is 15 residues long. Trimming removed 2 bases from V and 5 bases from J; junction bases left unmatched: 7. Germline V lookup: CDR1 LNHDA, CDR2 SQIVND (reference sequence). The CDR3 nucleotides read TGTGCCAGTAGTATAACGGGTACAGGGGGCAACGAGCAGTACTTC. Amino acids: CASSITGTGGNEQYF.

This clonotype was found many times. This chain joins TRBV6-1 and TRBJ2-1; 9 nucleotides match TRBD1. The CDR3 covers 14 residues. The germline CDR1 and CDR2 sequences are MNHNS and SASEGT. J lost 8 bases, V lost 6 bases, and 8 bases had no gene match. This chain's CDR3 is CASSRPGQGYEQFF. Written as DNA, the CDR3 is TGTGCCAGCAGCCGTCCGGGACAGGGCTATGAGCAGTTCTTC.

The chain has TRBV29-1 and TRBJ1-5; 10 nucleotides align to TRBD1. The germline V gene has CDR1 SQVTM and CDR2 ANQGSEA. Trimming removed 7 bases from V and 4 bases from J; junction bases left unmatched: 4. The CDR3 totals 13 residues. The CDR3 loop is CSAADRGNQPQHF. The CDR3 region has the DNA TGCAGCGCGGCGGACAGGGGGAATCAGCCCCAGCATTTT.

As concerns this clonotype: A much more abundant neighbour one base away suggests this may be a read error. V and J are TRBV7-2 and TRBJ1-2; 7 bases align to TRBD1. The CDR3 consists of 13 residues. Germline-derived CDR1 and CDR2 are SGHTA and FQGNSA. The CDR3 DNA reads as TGTGCCAGCCGCTTCACAGGGGTTGGTGGCTACACCTTC. Protein product: CASRFTGVGGYTF.

This clonotype was observed at least ten times. The chain couples TRBV4-1 to TRBJ1-2; D remains unclear. The CDR3 contains 14 residues. Per the germline V gene, CDR1 is MGHRA and CDR2 is YSYEKL. V lost 1 base and J lost 4, with 10 bases in between. CDR3 loop: CASSQVASSYGYTF. CDR3 nucleotide sequence: TGCGCCAGCAGCCAAGTTGCTTCTAGCTATGGCTACACCTTC.

The J gene is TRBJ2-7, the V gene TRBV19, with unresolved D. The CDR3 contains 13 residues. The V gene's germline CDR1 is LNHDA and CDR2 SQIVND (reference sequence). The V gene lost 1 base and the J gene lost 2 bases, with 6 bases spanning the gap. This CDR3 is CASSIGLPYEQYF. The CDR3 nucleotides read TGTGCCAGTAGTATAGGGCTCCCCTACGAGCAGTACTTC.

About this clonotype: A much larger clone differs from this one at a single base, so this may be a read error. The V and J genes are TRBV6-1 and TRBJ2-7; TRBD2 agrees at 9 bases. The germline CDR1 and CDR2 sequences are MNHNS and SASEGT. The V and J ends lost 7 bases and 10 bases, in that order; junction bases with no gene match: 11. The CDR3 covers 13 residues. CDR3 bases: TGTGCCAGCACCCGGGGACTAGCAGAGGACCAGTACTTC. Translated: CASTRGLAEDQYF.

With respect to this clonotype: The junction and the germline gene differ at one end; a read error may be behind it. V is TRBV20-1 and J is TRBJ1-1; D uncertain. Germline V gene data show CDR1 as DFQATT and CDR2 as SNEGSKA (reference sequence). The CDR3 totals 14 residues. The CDR3 coding sequence is TGCAGTGCTGGTAGAGGAAGCCAGAACAGTGAAGCTTTCTTT. It yields the protein CSAGRGSQNSEAFF.

Ten or more counts support this clonotype. The genes are TRBV6-6 and TRBJ2-7, with 7 positions matching TRBD1. V trimming: 2 bases; J trimming: 2 bases; junction bases outside the gene matches: 9. Germline assignment: CDR1 MNHNY and CDR2 SVGAGI (reference sequence). This CDR3 is 16 amino acids long. The CDR3 loop is CASSYTRDQGAYEQYF. Written as DNA, the CDR3 is TGTGCCAGCAGTTACACCCGGGACCAGGGGGCCTACGAGCAGTACTTC.

This clonotype was seen at least ten times. The V and J genes are TRBV4-1 and TRBJ2-7; a possible D gene is TRBD1 (5 bases). V lost 2 bases and J 0 bases, leaving 14 bases between the germline ends. This CDR3 spans 16 amino acids. Germline V lookup: CDR1 MGHRA, CDR2 YSYEKL. The DNA for the CDR3 is TGCGCCAGCAGCCAACACCCGGACACACACTCCTACGAGCAGTACTTC. Translation gives CASSQHPDTHSYEQYF.

This clonotype was detected ten times or more. The chain joins TRBV14 to TRBJ1-1, with a possible D match to TRBD1 (5 bases). With 5 bases removed from V and 1 base from J, the gap between germline ends came to 8 bases. The CDR3 extends over 13 amino acids. Germline CDR1 SGHDN, CDR2 FVKESK. The CDR3 reads CASSKQENTEAFF. The DNA for the CDR3 is TGTGCCAGCAGCAAACAGGAGAACACTGAAGCTTTCTTT.

A word on this clonotype: A single base separates this from a much larger clone, so it may be a read error. The chain couples TRBV20-1 to TRBJ2-7; 7 bases align to TRBD1. The length of the CDR3 is 13 residues. The germline V gene encodes CDR1 DFQATT and CDR2 SNEGSKA (reference sequence). V dropped 0 bases and J dropped 9; count of bases not matched to a gene: 8. CDR3 bases: TGCAGTGCTAGAGATGTGAGGGGGCGGGTGCAGTACTTC. Translation gives CSARDVRGRVQYF.

This clonotype was seen more than once but under ten times. V usage is TRBV29-1 and J usage is TRBJ2-1; tentative D call: TRBD2 (5 bases). There are 15 residues in the CDR3. V was pared by 6 bases and J by 0 bases, with 15 bases between. The V gene's germline CDR1 is SQVTM and CDR2 ANQGSEA. CDR3 DNA sequence: TGCAGCGTGGGCAACCAGCGGAGCTCCTACAATGAGCAGTTCTTC. Encoded protein: CSVGNQRSSYNEQFF.

V is TRBV28 and J is TRBJ1-1; D unresolved. Per the germline V gene, CDR1 is MDHEN and CDR2 is SYDVKM. The V end was cut by 6 bases, the J end by 0 bases, with 14 bases between. This CDR3 comprises 15 residues. This CDR3 reads CASSTQCYMNTEAFF. Written as DNA, the CDR3 is TGTGCCAGCAGCACTCAATGTTACATGAACACTGAAGCTTTCTTT.

The sample holds many counts of this clonotype. The chain joins TRBV6-2 or TRBV6-3 to TRBJ2-1; 10 nucleotides line up with TRBD2. The CDR3 sequence is 19 residues long. Germline values: CDR1 MNHEY, CDR2 SVGEGT. The junction had 8 bases not matched to a gene; V was cut back by 0 bases and J by 0 bases. The CDR3 reads CASSYSETSGLGSYNEQFF. The CDR3 DNA follows: TGTGCCAGCAGTTACTCTGAGACTAGCGGGTTAGGCTCCTACAATGAGCAGTTCTTC.

This clonotype has a count of ten or more. The CDR3 protein is CSARGSGLSGLYGYTF. In nucleotides, the CDR3 is TGCAGTGCTAGAGGGTCGGGGTTGAGTGGTCTCTATGGCTACACCTTC. The chain joins TRBV20-1 to TRBJ1-2; D is uncertain. Trimming stripped 1 base from V and 4 bases from J, with 19 bases between. Germline V gene lookup returns CDR1 DFQATT and CDR2 SNEGSKA (reference sequence). The CDR3 runs 16 residues.